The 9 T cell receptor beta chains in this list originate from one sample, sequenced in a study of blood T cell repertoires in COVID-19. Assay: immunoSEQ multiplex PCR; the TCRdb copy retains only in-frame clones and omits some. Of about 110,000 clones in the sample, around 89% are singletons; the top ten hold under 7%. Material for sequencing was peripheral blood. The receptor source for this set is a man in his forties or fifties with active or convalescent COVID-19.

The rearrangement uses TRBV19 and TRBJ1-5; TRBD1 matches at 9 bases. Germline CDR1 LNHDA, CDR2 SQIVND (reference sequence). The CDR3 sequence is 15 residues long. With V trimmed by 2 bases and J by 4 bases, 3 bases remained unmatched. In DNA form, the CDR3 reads TGTGCCAGTAGTATATATGGGACAGGGAATCAGCCCCAGCATTTT. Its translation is CASSIYGTGNQPQHF.

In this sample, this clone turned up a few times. Here the CDR3 DNA reads TGTGCCAGCAGTACCGGACAGCAGCCCCAGCATTTT. It is translated as CASSTGQQPQHF. The chain joins TRBV12-3 or TRBV12-4 to TRBJ1-5; a weak D match, TRBD1 (6 bases). V shed 5 bases and J shed 7 bases, with 9 bases lying between them. The CDR3 is made up of 12 amino acids.

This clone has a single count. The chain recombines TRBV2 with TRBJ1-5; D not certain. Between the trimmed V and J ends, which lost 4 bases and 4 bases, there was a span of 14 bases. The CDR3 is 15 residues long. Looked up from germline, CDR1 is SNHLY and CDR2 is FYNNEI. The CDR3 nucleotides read TGTGCCAGCAGTGGGGAAGGGCGGGGAAATCAGCCCCAGCATTTT. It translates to CASSGEGRGNQPQHF.

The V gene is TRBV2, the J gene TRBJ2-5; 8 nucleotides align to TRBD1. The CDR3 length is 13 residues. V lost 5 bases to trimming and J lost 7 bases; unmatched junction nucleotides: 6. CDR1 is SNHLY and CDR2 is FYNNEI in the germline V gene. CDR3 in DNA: TGTGCCAGCAGTCTTACAGGGGGGCGGACCCAGTACTTC. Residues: CASSLTGGRTQYF.

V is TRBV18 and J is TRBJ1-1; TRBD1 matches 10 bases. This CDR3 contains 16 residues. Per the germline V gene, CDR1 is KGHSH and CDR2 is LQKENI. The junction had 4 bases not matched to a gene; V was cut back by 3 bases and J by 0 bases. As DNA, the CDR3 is TGTGCCAGCTCACCCGACAGGGGGCGTGTGAACACTGAAGCTTTCTTT. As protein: CASSPDRGRVNTEAFF.

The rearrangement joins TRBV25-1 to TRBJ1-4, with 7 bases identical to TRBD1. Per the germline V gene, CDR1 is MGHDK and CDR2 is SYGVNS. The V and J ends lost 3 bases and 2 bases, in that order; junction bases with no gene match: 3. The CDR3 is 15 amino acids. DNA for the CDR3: TGTGCCAGCAGTGACCCAGGGGGGACTAATGAAAAACTGTTTTTT. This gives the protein CASSDPGGTNEKLFF.

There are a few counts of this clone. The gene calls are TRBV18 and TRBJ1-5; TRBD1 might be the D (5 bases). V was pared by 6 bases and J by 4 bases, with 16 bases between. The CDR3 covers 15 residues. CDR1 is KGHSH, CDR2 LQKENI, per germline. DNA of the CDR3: TGTGCCAGCTCTACGGGGCAGGGAGGAAATCAGCCCCAGCATTTT. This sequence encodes CASSTGQGGNQPQHF.

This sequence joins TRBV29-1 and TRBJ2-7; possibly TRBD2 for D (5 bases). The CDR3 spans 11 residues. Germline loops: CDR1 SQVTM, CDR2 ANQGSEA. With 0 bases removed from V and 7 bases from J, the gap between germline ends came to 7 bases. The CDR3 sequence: CSVEDGLEQYF. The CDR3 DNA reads TGCAGCGTTGAAGATGGACTTGAGCAGTACTTC.

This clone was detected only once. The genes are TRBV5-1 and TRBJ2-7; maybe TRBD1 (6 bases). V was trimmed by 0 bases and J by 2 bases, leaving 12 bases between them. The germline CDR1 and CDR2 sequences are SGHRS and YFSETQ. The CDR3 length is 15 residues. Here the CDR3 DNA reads TGCGCCAGCAGCTTGGGGGCAGGGGTGGCCTACGAGCAGTACTTC. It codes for CASSLGAGVAYEQYF. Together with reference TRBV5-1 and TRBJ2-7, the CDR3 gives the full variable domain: KAGVTQTPRYLIKTRGQQVTLSCSPISGHRSVSWYQQTPGQGLQFLFEYFSETQRNKGNFPGRFSGRQFSNSRSEMNVSTLELGDSALYLCASSLGAGVAYEQYFGPGTRLTVT.